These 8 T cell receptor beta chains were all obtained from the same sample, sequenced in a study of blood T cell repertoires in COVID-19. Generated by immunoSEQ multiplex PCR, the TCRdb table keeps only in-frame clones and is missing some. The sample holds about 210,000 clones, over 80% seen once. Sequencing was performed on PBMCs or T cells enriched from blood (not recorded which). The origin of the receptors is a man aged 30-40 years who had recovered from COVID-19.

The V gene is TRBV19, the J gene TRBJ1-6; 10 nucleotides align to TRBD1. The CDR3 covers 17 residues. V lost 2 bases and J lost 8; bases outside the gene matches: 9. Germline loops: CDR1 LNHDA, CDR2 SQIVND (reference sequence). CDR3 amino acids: CASSIQPQTGGYSPLHF. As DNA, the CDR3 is TGTGCCAGTAGTATACAACCGCAGACAGGGGGCTATTCACCCCTCCACTTT. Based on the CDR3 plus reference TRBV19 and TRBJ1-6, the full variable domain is DGGITQSPKYLFRKEGQNVTLSCEQNLNHDAMYWYRQDPGQGLRLIYYSQIVNDFQKGDIAEGYSVSREKKESFPLTVTSAQKNPTAFYLCASSIQPQTGGYSPLHFGNGTRLTVT.

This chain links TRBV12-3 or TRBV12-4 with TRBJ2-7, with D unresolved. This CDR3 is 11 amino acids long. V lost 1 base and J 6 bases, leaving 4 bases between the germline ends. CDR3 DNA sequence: TGTGCCAGCAGTTTAGGGCCCGAGCAGTACTTC. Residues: CASSLGPEQYF.

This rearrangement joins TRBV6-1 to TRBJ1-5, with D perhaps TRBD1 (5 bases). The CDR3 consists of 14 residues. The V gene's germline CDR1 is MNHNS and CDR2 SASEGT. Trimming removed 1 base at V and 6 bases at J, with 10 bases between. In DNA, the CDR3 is TGTGCCAGCAGTGAAGAGACAGTCACTCAGCCCCAGCATTTT. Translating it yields CASSEETVTQPQHF.

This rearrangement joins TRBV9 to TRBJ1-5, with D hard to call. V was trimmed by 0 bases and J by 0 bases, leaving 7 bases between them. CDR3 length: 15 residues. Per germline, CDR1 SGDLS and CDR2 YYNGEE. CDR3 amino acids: CASSVGGLSNQPQHF. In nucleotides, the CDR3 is TGTGCCAGCAGCGTAGGTGGACTTAGCAATCAGCCCCAGCATTTT.

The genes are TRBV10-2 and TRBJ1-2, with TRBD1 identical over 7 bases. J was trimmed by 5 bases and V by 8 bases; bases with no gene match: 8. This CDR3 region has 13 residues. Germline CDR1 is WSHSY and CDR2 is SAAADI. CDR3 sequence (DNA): TGCGCCAGCGGGGCAGGGGGATGGTATGGCTACACCTTC. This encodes CASGAGGWYGYTF.

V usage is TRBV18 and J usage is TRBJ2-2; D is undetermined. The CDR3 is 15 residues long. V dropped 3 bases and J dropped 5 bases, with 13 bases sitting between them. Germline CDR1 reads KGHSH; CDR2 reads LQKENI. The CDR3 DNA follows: TGTGCCAGCTCACCTTCTGCAACAGCAACCGGGGAGCTGTTTTTT. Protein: CASSPSATATGELFF.

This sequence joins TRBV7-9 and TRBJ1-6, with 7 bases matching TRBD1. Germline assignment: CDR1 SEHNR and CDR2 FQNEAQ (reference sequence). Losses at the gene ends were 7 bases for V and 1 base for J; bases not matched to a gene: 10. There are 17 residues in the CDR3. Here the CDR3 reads CASIADTGVSYNSPLHF. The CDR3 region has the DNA TGTGCCAGCATCGCAGATACAGGGGTGTCCTATAATTCACCCCTCCACTTT.

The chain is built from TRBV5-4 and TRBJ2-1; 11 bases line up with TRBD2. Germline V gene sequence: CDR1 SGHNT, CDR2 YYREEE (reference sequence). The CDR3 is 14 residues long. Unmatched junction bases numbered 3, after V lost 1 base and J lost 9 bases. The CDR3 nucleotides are TGTGCCAGCAGCTTGCTAGCGGGAGGAGGTGAGCAGTTCTTC. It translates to CASSLLAGGGEQFF.